This TCR beta chain was captured by sequencing in a study of blood T cell repertoires in COVID-19. Across the whole study: Samples came from the United States, Italy and Spain, spanning acute and convalescent COVID-19.

The CDR3 sequence is 15 residues long. CDR1 is KGHSH and CDR2 is LQKENI in the germline V gene. The V segment lost 3 bases and the J segment 6 bases; nucleotides outside the gene matches: 6. For this clone: Distinct nucleotide sequences in the sample also encode this CDR3.

Here immunoSEQ multiplex PCR was the method, and the copy in TCRdb shows in-frame clones only, minus some. The sample holds under 400,000 clones; roughly nine tenths are singletons and the top ten take around 4%. The chain uses TRBV18 and TRBJ1-5, with 9 positions matching TRBD1. The receptor was isolated from a woman aged 60-75 years with COVID-19, enrolled during active disease. Sequencing was carried out using peripheral blood. DNA of the CDR3: TGTGCCAGCTCACCGAGGGACAGGGCGGGTCAGCCCCAGCATTTT. Translated: CASSPRDRAGQPQHF.